This entry features one TCR beta chain sequence. The naive CD8 subset, CD45RO-negative cells positively selected for CCR7, excluded terminally differentiated effector memory CD45RA+ cells. The protocol was immunoSEQ multiplex PCR, while the TCRdb copy is restricted to in-frame clones and leaves out a portion. The sample records approximately 810,000 clones, almost 95% being singletons. This sample is part of a study of shared clonotypes between healthy human individuals. The source is a man under 40 in good health. What was sequenced was naive CD8+ T cells sorted from blood.

CDR3 nucleotides: TGTGCCAGCAGTGATCAGCGAACGGGGGAGACCCAGTACTTC. It translates to CASSDQRTGETQYF. The chain uses TRBV25-1 and TRBJ2-5; possible D gene TRBD2, 5 bases. The length of the CDR3 is 14 residues. V lost 3 bases and J lost 5, with 13 bases in between. Germline values: CDR1 MGHDK, CDR2 SYGVNS.